This TCR beta chain was profiled in a study of blood T cell repertoires in COVID-19 (dated by TCRdb to the early 2020s). In terms of the full investigation: Samples from collaborators originated in the United States, Italy and Spain and spanned both the acute and convalescent phases of COVID-19. The material from the prospective study consisted of cDNA or gDNA derived from T cells, B-cell-depleted T cells, or PBMCs. The dataset comprised deeply sampled blood TCRbeta repertoires from subjects exposed to, actively infected with, or recovered from COVID-19. The repertoires were released in a freely available public database intended as a resource for research on the immune response to SARS-CoV-2. The samples were drawn from the first 160 participants of the ongoing ImmuneRACE study and from over 950 subjects provided by 6 global collaborators. The sample metadata nearly always contained a de-identified subject ID, COVID-19 status, age in years and sex. Where HLA class I and class II types were available, the types were taken from metadata supplied by the sample provider, not from assay-based typing. Overall study results and their limits: The amount of clinical and demographic metadata varied by source and participant and was provided uncurated.

Remarks on this clone: It has no known antigen specificity. Per-base quality was not reported, and no clone a single base away is much larger than it.

Trimming costs V 0 bases and J 7 bases, and their ends lie 15 bases apart. The CDR3 holds 15 amino acids from the cysteine to the phenylalanine. The DNA shown is the 45-base CDR3, in frame from base 1. From a lookup of the germline V gene, CDR1 and CDR2 are LGHNA and YSLEER. Participants in the prospective study were aged about 18 to 95 years, lived in some 24 United States geographic areas, and enrolled through a virtual design. In the prospective study, cohorts were assigned on the basis of participant-reported clinical history obtained from a screening survey and a study questionnaire. Recovered participants in ImmuneRACE Cohort 3 were defined by two consecutive negative NP/OP PCR tests, clearance by a healthcare professional, or resolution of symptoms. Mobile phlebotomists in the prospective study collected whole blood, serum and a nasopharyngeal or oropharyngeal swab from every participant. Participants in the prospective study had the option to provide additional blood draws and questionnaires over a roughly two-month period. Before DNA extraction, prospective study blood samples were shipped either frozen or at room temperature.

TCRbeta CDR3 regions were amplified from genomic DNA using the immunoSEQ Assay, a bias-controlled multiplex PCR. The authors processed their data as follows. The number of nucleated cells in each sample was estimated from the amplification of reference gene primers within the assay. Sequence reads were collapsed and filtered to measure the absolute abundance of every unique TCRbeta CDR3 rearrangement. Productive Simpson clonality was computed per sample as the square root of Simpson's diversity index over productive rearrangements. TCRdb holds this immuneACCESS table with in-frame rearrangements only. Some clones are missing; in checked studies, unresolved V genes explain under half, and the rest has no known cause. That table supplies the V and J calls and clone size; D and trimming were determined from the DNA. Present in this sample are more than 300,000 clones, 70% to 90% of which were seen just once. The biggest ten clones account for about 6% of the sample.

Material: PBMCs or T cells enriched from blood (not recorded which). The TCR originated in a woman in her 30s who had recovered from COVID-19. The chain links TRBV4-3 with TRBJ1-2, with no confident D gene call. The CDR3 corresponds to CASSQDYPSIFGYTF. The DNA sequence is given as TGCGCCAGCAGCCAAGACTACCCATCGATTTTTGGCTACACCTTC.